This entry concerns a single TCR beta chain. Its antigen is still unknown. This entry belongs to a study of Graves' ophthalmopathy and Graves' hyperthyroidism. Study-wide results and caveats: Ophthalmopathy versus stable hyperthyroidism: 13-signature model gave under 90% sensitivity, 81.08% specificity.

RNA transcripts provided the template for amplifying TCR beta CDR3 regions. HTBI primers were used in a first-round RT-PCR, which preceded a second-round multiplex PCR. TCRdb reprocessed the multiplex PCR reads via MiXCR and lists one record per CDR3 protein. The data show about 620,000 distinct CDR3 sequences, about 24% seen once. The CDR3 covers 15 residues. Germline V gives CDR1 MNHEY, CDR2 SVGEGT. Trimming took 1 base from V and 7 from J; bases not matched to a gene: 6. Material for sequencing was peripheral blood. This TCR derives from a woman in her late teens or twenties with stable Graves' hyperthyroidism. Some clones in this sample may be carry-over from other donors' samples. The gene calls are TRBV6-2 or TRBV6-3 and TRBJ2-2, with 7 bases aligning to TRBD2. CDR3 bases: TGTGCCAGCAGTTACTTGGCGGGAGTTCTCGGGGAGCTGTTTTTT. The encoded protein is CASSYLAGVLGELFF.